A selection of T cell receptor beta chains follows, all from one sample in a study of T cells in localized non-small cell lung cancer. Measured with immunoSEQ multiplex PCR; TCRdb has only the in-frame clones, and not every one. The sample holds about 27,000 clones, roughly 88% seen once. Specimen: peripheral blood, collected before any cancer treatment. The receptors shown here come from a woman aged 35 to 70 with stage I lung adenocarcinoma. CDR3s include the opening cysteine and the closing phenylalanine or tryptophan. Fields, in order: D gene, J gene, clone size, V gene, CDR3 length, CDR3 DNA, CDR3 protein. D genes are given only for firm matches. The size of a clone is reported for some rows only, either as once, few or many, or as a class for expanded clones.

>TRBD1|TRBJ1-1|-|TRBV6-6|14
TGTGCCAGCAGTTATGACAGGGCGAACACTGAAGCTTTCTTT
CASSYDRANTEAFF
>-|TRBJ1-4|-|TRBV28|12
TGTGCCAGCACTACAACTAATGAAAAACTGTTTTTT
CASTTTNEKLFF
>-|TRBJ2-1|-|TRBV10-2|15
TGCGCCAGCAGTGAGTCAGGGACACAATACAATGAGCAGTTCTTC
CASSESGTQYNEQFF
>-|TRBJ1-2|-|TRBV6-5|13
TGTGCCAGCAGGGCTACAGCTAACTATGGCTACACCTTC
CASRATANYGYTF
>-|TRBJ2-7|-|TRBV6-5|14
TGTGCCAGCACCTATGGGCAGGGAGGCTACGAGCAGTACTTC
CASTYGQGGYEQYF
>-|TRBJ1-5|-|TRBV6-1|13
TGTGCCAGCAGGGTTACGGATAATCAGCCCCAGCATTTT
CASRVTDNQPQHF
>-|TRBJ1-2|-|TRBV18|14
TGTGCCAGCTCACCAGGAGGGAGCGACTATGGCTACACCTTC
CASSPGGSDYGYTF
>TRBD1|TRBJ1-2|-|TRBV4-2|14
TGTGCCAGCAGCCTATGGGACAGGTACTATGGCTACACCTTC
CASSLWDRYYGYTF
>-|TRBJ2-1|-|TRBV7-9|17
TGTGCCAGCAGCTCCCATTGGAGCGGTCAAACTTACAATGAGCAGTTCTTC
CASSSHWSGQTYNEQFF
>-|TRBJ2-3|-|TRBV18|13
TGTGCCAGCTCACCAGACGTCACAGATACGCAGTATTTT
CASSPDVTDTQYF
>TRBD2|TRBJ2-5|few|TRBV28|15
TGTGCCAGCAGTTTAACTAGCGGGGGGCAAGAGACCCAGTACTTC
CASSLTSGGQETQYF
>-|TRBJ2-2|-|TRBV5-4|13
TGTGCCAGCAGCTTTGAGTCTACCGGGGAGCTGTTTTTT
CASSFESTGELFF
>-|TRBJ2-7|once|TRBV11-2|16
TGTGCCAGCAGCTTAGATCGGGTGCTTTCAACCCACGAGCAGTACTTC
CASSLDRVLSTHEQYF
>-|TRBJ2-3|-|TRBV12-5|14
TGTGCTAGTGGTTTGGCTTATGGGACAGATACGCAGTATTTT
CASGLAYGTDTQYF
>TRBD1|TRBJ1-1|-|TRBV2|14
TGTGCCAGCAGTTCAGGGACAGGGAACACTGAAGCTTTCTTT
CASSSGTGNTEAFF
>TRBD1|TRBJ1-5|-|TRBV28|14
TGTGCCAGCAGTTCCGTAGGGGGCGGTCAGCCCCAGCATTTT
CASSSVGGGQPQHF
>TRBD1|TRBJ2-7|-|TRBV6-5|15
TGTGCCAGCATGCCGACAGGGGAGGCGGTCTACGAGCAGTACTTC
CASMPTGEAVYEQYF